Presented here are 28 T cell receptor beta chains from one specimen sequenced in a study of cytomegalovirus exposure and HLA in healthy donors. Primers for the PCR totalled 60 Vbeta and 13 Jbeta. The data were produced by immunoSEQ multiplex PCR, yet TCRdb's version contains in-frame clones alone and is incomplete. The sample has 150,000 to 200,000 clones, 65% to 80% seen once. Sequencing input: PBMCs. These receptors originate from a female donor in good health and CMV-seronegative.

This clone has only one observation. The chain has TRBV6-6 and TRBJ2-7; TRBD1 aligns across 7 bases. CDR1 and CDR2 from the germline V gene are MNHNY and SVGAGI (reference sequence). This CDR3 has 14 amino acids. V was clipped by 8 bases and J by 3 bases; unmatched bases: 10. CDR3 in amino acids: CASGNRGTLYEQYF. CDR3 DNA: TGTGCCAGCGGGAACAGGGGAACTCTCTACGAGCAGTACTTC.

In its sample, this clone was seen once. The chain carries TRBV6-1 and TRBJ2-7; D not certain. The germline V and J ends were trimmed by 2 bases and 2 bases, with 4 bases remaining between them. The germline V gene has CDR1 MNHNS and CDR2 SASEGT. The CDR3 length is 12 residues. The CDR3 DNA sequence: TGTGCCAGCAGTGAAATCACCTACGAGCAGTACTTC. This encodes CASSEITYEQYF.

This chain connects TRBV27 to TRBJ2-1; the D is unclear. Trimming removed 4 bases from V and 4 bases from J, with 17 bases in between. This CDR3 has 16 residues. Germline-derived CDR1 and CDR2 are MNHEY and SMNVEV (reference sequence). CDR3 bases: TGTGCCAGCAGTTCAGGTGTGACGCCCGGTTACAATGAGCAGTTCTTC. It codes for CASSSGVTPGYNEQFF.

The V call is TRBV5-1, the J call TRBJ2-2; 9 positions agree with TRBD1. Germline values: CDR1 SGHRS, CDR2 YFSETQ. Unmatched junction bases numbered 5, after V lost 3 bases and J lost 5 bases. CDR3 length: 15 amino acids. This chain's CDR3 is CASSWGTGSTGELFF. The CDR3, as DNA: TGCGCCAGCAGCTGGGGGACAGGGTCGACCGGGGAGCTGTTTTTT.

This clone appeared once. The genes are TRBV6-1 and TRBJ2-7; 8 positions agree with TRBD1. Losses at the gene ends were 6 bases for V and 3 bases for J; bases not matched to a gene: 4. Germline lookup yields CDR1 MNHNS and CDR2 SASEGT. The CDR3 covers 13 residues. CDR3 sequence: CASRQGGFYEQYF. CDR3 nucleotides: TGTGCCAGCAGACAGGGGGGTTTCTACGAGCAGTACTTC.

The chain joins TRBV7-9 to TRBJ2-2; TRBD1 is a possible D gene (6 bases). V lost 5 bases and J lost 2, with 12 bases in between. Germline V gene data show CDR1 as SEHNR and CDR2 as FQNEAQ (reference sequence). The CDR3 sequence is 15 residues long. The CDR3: CASSPRDKNTGELFF. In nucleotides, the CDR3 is TGTGCCAGCAGCCCCCGGGACAAAAACACCGGGGAGCTGTTTTTT. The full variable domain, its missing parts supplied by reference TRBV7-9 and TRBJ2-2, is DTGVSQNPRHKITKRGQNVTFRCDPISEHNRLYWYRQTLGQGPEFLTYFQNEAQLEKSRLLSDRFSAERPKGSFSTLEIQRTEQGDSAMYLCASSPRDKNTGELFFGEGSRLTVL.

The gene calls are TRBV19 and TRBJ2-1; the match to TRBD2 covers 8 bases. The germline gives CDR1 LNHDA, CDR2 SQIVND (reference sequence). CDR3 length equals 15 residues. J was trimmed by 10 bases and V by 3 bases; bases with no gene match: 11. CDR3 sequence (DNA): TGTGCCAGTAGTATTGGGACTAGGGGCGGTGACGAGCAGTTCTTC. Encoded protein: CASSIGTRGGDEQFF. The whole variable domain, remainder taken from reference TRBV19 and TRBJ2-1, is DGGITQSPKYLFRKEGQNVTLSCEQNLNHDAMYWYRQDPGQGLRLIYYSQIVNDFQKGDIAEGYSVSREKKESFPLTVTSAQKNPTAFYLCASSIGTRGGDEQFFGPGTRLTVL.

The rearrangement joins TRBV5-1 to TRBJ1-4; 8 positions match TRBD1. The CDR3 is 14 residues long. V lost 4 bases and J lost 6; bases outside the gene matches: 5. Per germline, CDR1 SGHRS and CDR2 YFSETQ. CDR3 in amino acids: CASSRQGSHEKLFF. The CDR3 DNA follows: TGCGCCAGCAGCCGACAGGGGTCTCATGAAAAACTGTTTTTT.

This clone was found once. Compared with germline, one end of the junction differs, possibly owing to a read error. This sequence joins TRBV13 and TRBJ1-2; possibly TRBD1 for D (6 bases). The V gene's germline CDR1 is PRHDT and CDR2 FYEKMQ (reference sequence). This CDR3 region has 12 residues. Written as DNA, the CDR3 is TGTGCCAGCAGCTTAGTGAACTGGGACACCTACTTC. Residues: CASSLVNWDTYF.

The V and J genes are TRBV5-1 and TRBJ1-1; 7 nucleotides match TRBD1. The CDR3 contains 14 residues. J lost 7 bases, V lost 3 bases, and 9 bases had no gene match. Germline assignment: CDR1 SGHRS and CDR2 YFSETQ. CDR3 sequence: CASSSFPGTDEAFF. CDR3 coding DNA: TGCGCCAGCAGCTCATTTCCCGGGACAGATGAAGCTTTCTTT.

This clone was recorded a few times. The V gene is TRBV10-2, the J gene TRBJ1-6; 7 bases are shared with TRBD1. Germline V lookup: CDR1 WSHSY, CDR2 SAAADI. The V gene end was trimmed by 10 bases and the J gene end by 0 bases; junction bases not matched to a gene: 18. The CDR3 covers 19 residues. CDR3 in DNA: TGCGCCACCCTGAACCGGGACAGAGCGTTCAGCTCCTATAATTCACCCCTCCACTTT. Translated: CATLNRDRAFSSYNSPLHF.

The CDR3 DNA reads TGTGCCAGCAGTTACCCGGCCAGCGGAGCCTACAATGAGCAGTTCTTC. Translating gives CASSYPASGAYNEQFF. The J gene is TRBJ2-1, the V gene TRBV6-6; D is perhaps TRBD2 (5 bases). Germline values: CDR1 MNHNY, CDR2 SVGAGI (reference sequence). This CDR3 contains 16 residues. Between the trimmed V and J ends, which lost 2 bases and 2 bases, there was a span of 13 bases.

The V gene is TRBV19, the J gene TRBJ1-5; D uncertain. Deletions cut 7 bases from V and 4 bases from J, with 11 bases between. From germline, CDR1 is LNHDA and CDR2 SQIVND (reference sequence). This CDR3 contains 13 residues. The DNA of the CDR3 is TGTGCCAGTATGAAGAGCCCAAATCAGCCCCAGCATTTT. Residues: CASMKSPNQPQHF.

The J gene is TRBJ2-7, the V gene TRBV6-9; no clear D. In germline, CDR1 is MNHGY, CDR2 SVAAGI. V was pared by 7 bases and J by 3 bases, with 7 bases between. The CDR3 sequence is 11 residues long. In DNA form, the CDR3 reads TGTGCCAGCACCGTTTTCTACGAGCAGTACTTC. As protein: CASTVFYEQYF.

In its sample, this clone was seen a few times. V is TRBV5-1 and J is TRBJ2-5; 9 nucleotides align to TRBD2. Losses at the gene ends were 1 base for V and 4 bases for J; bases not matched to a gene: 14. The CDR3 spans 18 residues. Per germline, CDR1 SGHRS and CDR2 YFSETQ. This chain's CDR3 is CASSLRGVASGIIETQYF. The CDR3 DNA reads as TGCGCCAGCAGCTTGAGGGGTGTCGCTAGCGGGATTATAGAGACCCAGTACTTC.

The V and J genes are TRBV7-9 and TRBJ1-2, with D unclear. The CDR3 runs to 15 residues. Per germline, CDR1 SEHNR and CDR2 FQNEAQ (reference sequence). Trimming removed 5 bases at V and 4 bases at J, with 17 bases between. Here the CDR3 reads CASSPSPLAGYGYTF. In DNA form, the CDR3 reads TGTGCCAGCAGCCCCAGCCCACTGGCGGGCTATGGCTACACCTTC.

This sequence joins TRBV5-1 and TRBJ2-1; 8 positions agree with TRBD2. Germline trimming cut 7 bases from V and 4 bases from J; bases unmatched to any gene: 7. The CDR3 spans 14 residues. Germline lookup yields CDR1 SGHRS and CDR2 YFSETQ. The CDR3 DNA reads TGCGCCAGCCGGGACACGGGGGGGTACAATGAGCAGTTCTTC. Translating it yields CASRDTGGYNEQFF. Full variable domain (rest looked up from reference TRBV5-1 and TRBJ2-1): KAGVTQTPRYLIKTRGQQVTLSCSPISGHRSVSWYQQTPGQGLQFLFEYFSETQRNKGNFPGRFSGRQFSNSRSEMNVSTLELGDSALYLCASRDTGGYNEQFFGPGTRLTVL.

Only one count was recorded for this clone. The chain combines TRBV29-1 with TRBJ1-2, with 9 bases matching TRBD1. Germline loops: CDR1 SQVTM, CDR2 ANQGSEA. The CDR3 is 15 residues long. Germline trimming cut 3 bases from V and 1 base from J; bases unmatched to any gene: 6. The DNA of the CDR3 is TGCAGCGTTGATTTCGGACAGGGGAGTAACTATGGCTACACCTTC. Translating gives CSVDFGQGSNYGYTF.

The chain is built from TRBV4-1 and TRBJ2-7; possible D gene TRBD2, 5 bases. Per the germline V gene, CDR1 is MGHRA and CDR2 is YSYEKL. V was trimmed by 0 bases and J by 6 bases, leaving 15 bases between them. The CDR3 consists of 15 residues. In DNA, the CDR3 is TGCGCCAGCAGCCAAGATCTAGCCGACCGAGTCGAGCAGTACTTC. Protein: CASSQDLADRVEQYF.

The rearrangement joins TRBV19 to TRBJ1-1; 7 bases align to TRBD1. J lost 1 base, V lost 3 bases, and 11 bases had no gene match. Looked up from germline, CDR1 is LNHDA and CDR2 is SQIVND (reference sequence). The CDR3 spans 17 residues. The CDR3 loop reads CASSMAREGAGNTEAFF. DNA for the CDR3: TGTGCCAGTAGTATGGCCCGGGAGGGGGCTGGGAACACTGAAGCTTTCTTT. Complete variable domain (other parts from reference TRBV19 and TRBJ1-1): DGGITQSPKYLFRKEGQNVTLSCEQNLNHDAMYWYRQDPGQGLRLIYYSQIVNDFQKGDIAEGYSVSREKKESFPLTVTSAQKNPTAFYLCASSMAREGAGNTEAFFGQGTRLTVV.

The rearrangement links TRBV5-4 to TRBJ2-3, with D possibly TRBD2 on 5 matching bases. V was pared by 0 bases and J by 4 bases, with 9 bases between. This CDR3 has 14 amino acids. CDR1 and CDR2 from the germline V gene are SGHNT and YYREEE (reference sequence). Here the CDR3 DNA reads TGTGCCAGCAGCTTGGTGTCTAGCCCAGATACGCAGTATTTT. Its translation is CASSLVSSPDTQYF.

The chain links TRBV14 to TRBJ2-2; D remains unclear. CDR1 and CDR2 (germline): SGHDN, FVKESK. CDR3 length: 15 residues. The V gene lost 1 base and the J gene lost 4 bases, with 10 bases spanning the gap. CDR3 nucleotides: TGTGCCAGCAGCCAAGTACTTGGCGGCACCGGGGAGCTGTTTTTT. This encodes CASSQVLGGTGELFF.

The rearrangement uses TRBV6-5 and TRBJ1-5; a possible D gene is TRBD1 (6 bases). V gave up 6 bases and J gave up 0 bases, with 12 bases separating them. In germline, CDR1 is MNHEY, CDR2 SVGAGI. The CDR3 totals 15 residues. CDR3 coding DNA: TGTGCCAGCAGCCCACAGGGCCTTAGCAATCAGCCCCAGCATTTT. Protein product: CASSPQGLSNQPQHF.

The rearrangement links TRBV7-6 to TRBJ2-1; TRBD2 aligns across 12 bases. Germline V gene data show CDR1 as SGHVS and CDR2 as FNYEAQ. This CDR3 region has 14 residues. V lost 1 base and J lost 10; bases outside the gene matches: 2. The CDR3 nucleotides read TGTGCCAGCAGCTTAGGGCTAGCGGGAGGGGAGCAGTTCTTC. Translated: CASSLGLAGGEQFF.

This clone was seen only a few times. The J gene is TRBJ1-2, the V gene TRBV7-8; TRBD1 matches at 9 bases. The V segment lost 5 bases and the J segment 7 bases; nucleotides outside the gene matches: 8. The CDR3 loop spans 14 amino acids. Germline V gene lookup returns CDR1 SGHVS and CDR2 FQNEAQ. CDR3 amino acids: CASSPTGGKGGYTF. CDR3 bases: TGTGCCAGCAGCCCGACAGGGGGAAAGGGTGGCTACACCTTC.

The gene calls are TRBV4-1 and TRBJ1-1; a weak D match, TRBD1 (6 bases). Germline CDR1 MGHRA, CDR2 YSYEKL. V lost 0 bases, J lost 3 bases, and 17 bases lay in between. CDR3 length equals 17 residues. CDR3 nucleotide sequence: TGCGCCAGCAGCCAAGACTCGGTTGGGGGGGCGGACACTGAAGCTTTCTTT. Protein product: CASSQDSVGGADTEAFF.

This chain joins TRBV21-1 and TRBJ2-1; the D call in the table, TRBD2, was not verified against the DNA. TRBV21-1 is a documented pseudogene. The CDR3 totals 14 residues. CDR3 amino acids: CASSGEEGPDEQFF. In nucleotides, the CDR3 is TGTGCCAGCAGCGGGGAAGAGGGCCCCGATGAGCAGTTCTTC.

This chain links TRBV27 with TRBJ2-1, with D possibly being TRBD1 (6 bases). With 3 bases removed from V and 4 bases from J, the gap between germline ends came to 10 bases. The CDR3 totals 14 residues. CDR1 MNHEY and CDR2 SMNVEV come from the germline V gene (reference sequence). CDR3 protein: CASSLDRLYNEQFF. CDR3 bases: TGTGCCAGCAGTTTGGACAGACTTTACAATGAGCAGTTCTTC.